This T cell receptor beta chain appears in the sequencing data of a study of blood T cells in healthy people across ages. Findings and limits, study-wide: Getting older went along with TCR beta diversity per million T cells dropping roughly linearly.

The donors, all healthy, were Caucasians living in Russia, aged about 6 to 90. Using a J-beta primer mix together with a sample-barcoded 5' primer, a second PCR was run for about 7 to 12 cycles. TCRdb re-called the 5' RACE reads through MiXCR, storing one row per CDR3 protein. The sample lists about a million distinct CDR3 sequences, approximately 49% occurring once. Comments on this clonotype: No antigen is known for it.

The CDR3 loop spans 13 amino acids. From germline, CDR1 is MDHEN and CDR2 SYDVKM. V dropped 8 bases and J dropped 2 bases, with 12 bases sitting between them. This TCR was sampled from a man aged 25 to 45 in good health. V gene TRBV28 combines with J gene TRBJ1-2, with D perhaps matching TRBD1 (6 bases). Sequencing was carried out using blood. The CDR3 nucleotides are TGTGCCAGCCTAAAAGGGGGGAACTATGGCTACACCTTC. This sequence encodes CASLKGGNYGYTF.